Described below is a single T cell receptor beta chain sequence and its context. Its antigen is unknown. This record belongs to a study of cytotoxic CD8 clonotypes in ibrutinib-treated CLL. Regarding the study as a whole: Measured clonality at baseline was greater than in age-matched healthy donors and tracked with circulating CD8+ T-cell counts.

The germline gives CDR1 SGDLS, CDR2 YYNGEE. Deletions cut 6 bases from V and 3 bases from J, with 16 bases between. This CDR3 comprises 14 residues. The method was immunoSEQ multiplex PCR; TCRdb's version includes in-frame clones alone and lacks a portion of them. The profile shows about 72,000 clones, more than 70% of them singletons. The chain couples TRBV9 to TRBJ2-7; no firm D call. This specimen consisted of PBMCs, obtained at disease progression, from a patient treated with ibrutinib. This receptor was identified in a human donor with chronic lymphocytic leukemia. The DNA of the CDR3 is TGTGCCAGCAATTCCGGCGGAGCCATCTACGAGCAGTACTTC. It codes for CASNSGGAIYEQYF.